This entry lists 31 T cell receptor beta chains sequenced from one sample in a study of blood T cell repertoires in COVID-19. Sequencing used immunoSEQ multiplex PCR; TCRdb keeps in-frame clones, though not all of them. The table has approximately 280,000 clones, 80% to 95% seen once. The source material was peripheral blood. The receptors stem from a woman aged 30 to 39 with COVID-19, enrolled during active disease.

This sequence joins TRBV5-1 and TRBJ2-1; 7 bases align to TRBD2. Losses at the gene ends were 0 bases for V and 5 bases for J; bases not matched to a gene: 2. The length of the CDR3 is 14 residues. Germline CDR1 reads SGHRS; CDR2 reads YFSETQ. This CDR3 reads CASSLGTSNNEQFF. CDR3 nucleotides: TGCGCCAGCAGCTTGGGGACTAGTAACAATGAGCAGTTCTTC.

DNA of the CDR3: TGTGCCAACAGACCCGGGACAGGGGGCTTGGAGACCCAGTACTTC. Encoded protein: CANRPGTGGLETQYF. J is TRBJ2-5 and V is TRBV6-4; TRBD1 agrees at 12 bases. The CDR3 consists of 15 residues. J was trimmed by 5 bases and V by 10 bases; bases with no gene match: 11. Germline CDR1 reads MRHNA; CDR2 reads SNTAGT.

V and J are TRBV5-8 and TRBJ1-2; 10 positions match TRBD1. This CDR3 spans 12 amino acids. Germline CDR1 and CDR2: SGHTS and YDEGEE. V was clipped by 7 bases and J by 6 bases; unmatched bases: 3. The DNA for the CDR3 is TGTGCCAGCGGACAGGGGGGCAATGGCTACACCTTC. Translating gives CASGQGGNGYTF.

This chain joins TRBV2 and TRBJ2-1; the match to TRBD2 covers 12 bases. V dropped 6 bases and J dropped 10; count of bases not matched to a gene: 10. This CDR3 contains 15 residues. CDR1 SNHLY and CDR2 FYNNEI come from the germline V gene. In DNA form, the CDR3 reads TGTGCCAGCAGGAGGGGGACTAGCGGGTACTGGGAGCAGTTCTTC. Its translation is CASRRGTSGYWEQFF.

This clone has more than one count but fewer than ten. The chain employs TRBV19 and TRBJ1-2; perhaps TRBD1 as D (5 bases). CDR3 length: 12 amino acids. Germline V lookup: CDR1 LNHDA, CDR2 SQIVND (reference sequence). V was cut by 8 bases and J by 8 bases, with 15 bases left in between. The CDR3 sequence is CASLTGPGGYTF. CDR3 DNA sequence: TGTGCCAGTTTAACAGGCCCAGGAGGCTACACCTTC.

The V gene is TRBV4-1, the J gene TRBJ2-7; no definite D call. The CDR3 is 13 amino acids. Germline CDR1 and CDR2: MGHRA and YSYEKL. Trimming removed 4 bases at V and 1 base at J, with 8 bases between. CDR3 bases: TGCGCCAGCAGCCCACAAGTATCCTACGAGCAGTACTTC. Translated, it gives CASSPQVSYEQYF.

V and J are TRBV5-5 and TRBJ2-5; D might be TRBD1 (5 bases). Germline V CDR1 and CDR2: SGHKS, YYEKEE (reference sequence). The V gene lost 1 base and the J gene lost 5 bases, with 15 bases spanning the gap. The CDR3 runs to 15 residues. The CDR3 region is CASSLRGSSSETQYF. Written as DNA, the CDR3 is TGTGCCAGCAGCTTGAGGGGTTCGTCATCGGAGACCCAGTACTTC.

This rearrangement joins TRBV19 to TRBJ2-5; 8 nucleotides align to TRBD1. Germline CDR1 reads LNHDA; CDR2 reads SQIVND (reference sequence). V lost 5 bases to trimming and J lost 2 bases; unmatched junction nucleotides: 1. This CDR3 spans 13 amino acids. The CDR3 bases are TGTGCCAGTAGTGACAGGGGACAAGAGACCCAGTACTTC. Protein: CASSDRGQETQYF.

The gene calls are TRBV27 and TRBJ1-2; 8 nucleotides line up with TRBD1. The CDR3 covers 12 residues. Germline V lookup: CDR1 MNHEY, CDR2 SMNVEV (reference sequence). V shed 10 bases, J shed 7 bases, and the junction held 8 bases outside the gene matches. CDR3 nucleotides: TGTGCCACCAAGGACAGGGAGGGTGGCTACACCTTC. Translating gives CATKDREGGYTF.

The V call is TRBV21-1, the J call TRBJ2-1; TRBD2 is taken as the D call from the table, unchecked against the DNA. TRBV21-1 is assigned pseudogene status. This CDR3 spans 16 amino acids. The CDR3 DNA follows: TGTGCCAGCAGCAAAGGTGTAGCGGTCGCAATCAATGAGCAGTTCTTC. Translation gives CASSKGVAVAINEQFF.

This chain joins TRBV4-1 and TRBJ2-6, with 9 bases fitting TRBD1. J was trimmed by 2 bases and V by 3 bases; bases with no gene match: 14. The CDR3 runs 20 residues. Germline lookup yields CDR1 MGHRA and CDR2 YSYEKL. The CDR3 DNA is TGCGCCAGCAGCCACATCGCTGCGGGACAGGGTTCAACTGGGGCCAACGTCCTGACTTTC. Protein: CASSHIAAGQGSTGANVLTF.

The rearrangement joins TRBV4-1 to TRBJ2-5; the D is unclear. The CDR3 is 16 amino acids. Trimming stripped 1 base from V and 5 bases from J, with 17 bases between. Looked up from germline, CDR1 is MGHRA and CDR2 is YSYEKL. CDR3 sequence: CASSQGLGSYSETQYF. The CDR3 DNA follows: TGCGCCAGCAGCCAAGGATTGGGCAGTTACTCGGAGACCCAGTACTTC.

The V call is TRBV27, the J call TRBJ1-2; TRBD1 agrees at 11 bases. The V segment lost 7 bases and the J segment 6 bases; nucleotides outside the gene matches: 4. The CDR3 contains 13 residues. Germline CDR1 reads MNHEY; CDR2 reads SMNVEV (reference sequence). CDR3 protein: CASTDRGHDGYTF. The CDR3 DNA follows: TGTGCCAGCACGGACAGGGGGCACGATGGCTACACCTTC.

The chain combines TRBV28 with TRBJ1-1, with 7 bases aligning to TRBD1. This CDR3 is built from 17 residues. Germline CDR1 MDHEN, CDR2 SYDVKM. Germline trimming cut 6 bases from V and 2 bases from J; bases unmatched to any gene: 15. CDR3 DNA sequence: TGTGCCAGCAGCCCCTCTTGGCACAGGGGAGGAAACACTGAAGCTTTCTTT. Protein product: CASSPSWHRGGNTEAFF.

The CDR3 protein is CASSSPGQGGTGELFF. CDR3 nucleotides: TGTGCCAGCAGTTCTCCGGGACAGGGGGGGACCGGGGAGCTGTTTTTT. V usage is TRBV28 and J usage is TRBJ2-2, with 11 bases aligning to TRBD1. J lost 5 bases, V lost 4 bases, and 6 bases had no gene match. The CDR3 totals 16 residues. Germline assignment: CDR1 MDHEN and CDR2 SYDVKM. The variable domain in full, completed from reference TRBV28 and TRBJ2-2, reads DVKVTQSSRYLVKRTGEKVFLECVQDMDHENMFWYRQDPGLGLRLIYFSYDVKMKEKGDIPEGYSVSREKKERFSLILESASTNQTSMYLCASSSPGQGGTGELFFGEGSRLTVL.

The sample holds one count of this clone. The chain employs TRBV19 and TRBJ2-1, with 14 bases lining up with TRBD2. Trimming took 5 bases from V and 9 from J; bases not matched to a gene: 12. This CDR3 has 17 residues. In germline, CDR1 is LNHDA, CDR2 SQIVND (reference sequence). The DNA for the CDR3 is TGTGCCAGTAGTCGCCCTAGGACTAGCGGGAGGATGGTTGAGCAGTTCTTC. Translating it yields CASSRPRTSGRMVEQFF.

The chain is built from TRBV5-8 and TRBJ2-5; 10 bases line up with TRBD2. CDR1 and CDR2 from the germline V gene are SGHTS and YDEGEE. The CDR3 consists of 15 residues. V trimming: 3 bases; J trimming: 4 bases; junction bases outside the gene matches: 6. CDR3 in DNA: TGTGCCAGCAGCTCAATAGCGGGAGGTGGAGAGACCCAGTACTTC. Translation gives CASSSIAGGGETQYF.

This sequence joins TRBV7-9 and TRBJ1-4; no clear D gene. There are 15 residues in the CDR3. From germline, CDR1 is SEHNR and CDR2 FQNEAQ (reference sequence). The V and J ends lost 1 base and 0 bases respectively, with 6 bases between them. The CDR3 DNA follows: TGTGCCAGCAGCTTAGTGGGAGCAACTAATGAAAAACTGTTTTTT. This codes for CASSLVGATNEKLFF.

CDR3 DNA: TGTGCCAGCCTCTCGGGACAGGGGCAAAGCGAGCAGTACTTC. Translating gives CASLSGQGQSEQYF. V is TRBV28 and J is TRBJ2-7, with 10 bases aligning to TRBD1. The CDR3 extends over 14 amino acids. Per the germline V gene, CDR1 is MDHEN and CDR2 is SYDVKM. Trimming at V came to 8 bases and at J to 6 bases, leaving 10 bases not matched to a gene.

V gene TRBV27 combines with J gene TRBJ2-1; the match to TRBD1 covers 10 bases. In germline, CDR1 is MNHEY, CDR2 SMNVEV (reference sequence). Trimming at V came to 4 bases and at J to 8 bases, leaving 11 bases not matched to a gene. This CDR3 contains 16 residues. CDR3 sequence reads: CASSWDRGGTGDEQFF. The DNA for the CDR3 is TGTGCCAGCAGTTGGGACAGGGGAGGTACCGGCGATGAGCAGTTCTTC.

The rearrangement links TRBV11-3 to TRBJ2-6; 7 bases agree with TRBD2. The germline gives CDR1 SGHNT, CDR2 YENEEA. CDR3 size: 18 residues. Trimming at V came to 5 bases and at J to 0 bases, leaving 10 bases not matched to a gene. As DNA, the CDR3 is TGTGCCAGCAGCCCCGGGACCCGGGGGGTCTCTGGGGCCAACGTCCTGACTTTC. Protein sequence: CASSPGTRGVSGANVLTF. Full variable domain (rest looked up from reference TRBV11-3 and TRBJ2-6): EAGVVQSPRYKIIEKKQPVAFWCNPISGHNTLYWYLQNLGQGPELLIRYENEEAVDDSQLPKDRFSAERLKGVDSTLKIQPAELGDSAVYLCASSPGTRGVSGANVLTFGAGSRLTVL.

This sequence joins TRBV28 and TRBJ2-1; 9 positions agree with TRBD1. Germline V CDR1 and CDR2: MDHEN, SYDVKM. Trimming removed 6 bases from V and 4 bases from J; junction bases left unmatched: 10. This CDR3 is built from 16 residues. CDR3 residues: CASSPSSGTGYNEQFF. The CDR3 DNA sequence: TGTGCCAGCAGCCCTAGCTCCGGGACAGGGTACAATGAGCAGTTCTTC.

In this sample, this clone turned up a few times. The chain couples TRBV28 to TRBJ1-5; 8 positions match TRBD1. The CDR3 runs to 17 residues. Germline values: CDR1 MDHEN, CDR2 SYDVKM. The junction had 12 bases not matched to a gene; V was cut back by 5 bases and J by 3 bases. The CDR3 DNA reads as TGTGCCAGCAGTCCCCCCAGGCAGGGGGCTATCAATCAGCCCCAGCATTTT. Translated: CASSPPRQGAINQPQHF.

The chain couples TRBV5-1 to TRBJ2-1; D possibly corresponds to TRBD2 (6 bases). The V and J ends lost 2 bases and 0 bases respectively, with 12 bases between them. This CDR3 has 16 residues. Germline V gene data show CDR1 as SGHRS and CDR2 as YFSETQ. The CDR3 coding sequence is TGCGCCAGCAGCTTCGACGCGGGAAGCTCCTACAATGAGCAGTTCTTC. Residues: CASSFDAGSSYNEQFF.

The chain is built from TRBV10-3 and TRBJ1-4; maybe TRBD1 (5 bases). V was pared by 3 bases and J by 8 bases, with 13 bases between. The CDR3 has 14 amino acids. The germline V gene encodes CDR1 ENHRY and CDR2 SYGVKD. The CDR3 sequence: CAISEWQGNEKLFF. As DNA, the CDR3 is TGTGCCATCAGTGAATGGCAGGGAAACGAAAAACTGTTTTTT.

The chain recombines TRBV5-1 with TRBJ2-3; 8 nucleotides align to TRBD1. Germline values: CDR1 SGHRS, CDR2 YFSETQ. The CDR3 has 17 residues. V was pared by 4 bases and J by 4 bases, with 14 bases of the junction left unmatched. CDR3 region: CASSPVGRGRLSDTQYF. As DNA, the CDR3 is TGCGCCAGCAGCCCGGTGGGCAGGGGGCGTTTGTCAGATACGCAGTATTTT.

This clone has only one observation. The chain combines TRBV10-3 with TRBJ1-1, with 12 positions matching TRBD1. V lost 4 bases to trimming and J lost 4 bases; unmatched junction nucleotides: 13. The CDR3 consists of 18 residues. Germline assignment: CDR1 ENHRY and CDR2 SYGVKD. CDR3 coding DNA: TGTGCCATCAGTGGTAGTGGGACAGGGGGCCAAGGAGGCACTGAAGCTTTCTTT. It is translated as CAISGSGTGGQGGTEAFF.

The chain has TRBV28 and TRBJ2-7, with D maybe TRBD1 (5 bases). Germline loops: CDR1 MDHEN, CDR2 SYDVKM. This CDR3 comprises 14 residues. Trimming removed 5 bases at V and 1 base at J, with 12 bases between. The CDR3 loop is CASSTPQGSYEQYF. CDR3 coding DNA: TGTGCCAGCAGTACGCCTCAGGGTTCCTACGAGCAGTACTTC.

The chain couples TRBV29-1 to TRBJ1-2; TRBD1 matches at 9 bases. This CDR3 has 17 residues. CDR1 is SQVTM and CDR2 is ANQGSEA in the germline V gene. The V gene end was trimmed by 0 bases and the J gene end by 3 bases; junction bases not matched to a gene: 11. The CDR3 region is CSVEDLPGTGFDYGYTF. DNA for the CDR3: TGCAGCGTTGAAGATCTCCCCGGGACAGGGTTCGACTATGGCTACACCTTC.

This clone was detected once. The chain links TRBV6-6 to TRBJ1-5; TRBD1 might be the D (6 bases). Trimming removed 2 bases at V and 7 bases at J, with 12 bases between. The CDR3 consists of 14 residues. The germline V gene has CDR1 MNHNY and CDR2 SVGAGI (reference sequence). The CDR3 here is CASSYRDRTQPQHF. In nucleotides, the CDR3 is TGTGCCAGCAGTTACCGCGACAGGACCCAGCCCCAGCATTTT.

The chain carries TRBV2 and TRBJ1-2; D is undetermined. Trimming stripped 2 bases from V and 5 bases from J, with 6 bases between. Looked up from germline, CDR1 is SNHLY and CDR2 is FYNNEI. The CDR3 has 12 residues. CDR3 DNA sequence: TGTGCCAGCAGTGAAACGACTTATGGCTACACCTTC. Translation: CASSETTYGYTF.